The 2 T cell receptor beta chains reported below all come from one sample, sequenced in a study of shared clonotypes between healthy human individuals. Sequencing was performed with immunoSEQ multiplex PCR; in TCRdb, only in-frame clones are kept and a portion is missing. The sample lists about 2.4 million clones, 85% to 95% seen once, with 0.13% to 0.15% in the top ten. Sequenced: naive CD4+ T cells sorted from blood. Noted subset: CD45RA+ positively selected. The origin of the receptors is a man aged 18 to 35 in good health.

This rearrangement joins TRBV18 to TRBJ2-7; perhaps TRBD1 as D (5 bases). Germline V CDR1 and CDR2: KGHSH, LQKENI. Deletions cut 6 bases from V and 6 bases from J, with 18 bases between. The CDR3 spans 14 residues. The CDR3 spells CASSPQGSPLEQYF. The CDR3 DNA is TGTGCCAGCTCCCCCCAGGGTTCCCCTCTCGAGCAGTACTTC. The full variable domain, with the rest looked up from reference TRBV18 and TRBJ2-7, is NAGVMQNPRHLVRRRGQEARLRCSPMKGHSHVYWYRQLPEEGLKFMVYLQKENIIDESGMPKERFSAEFPKEGPSILRIQQVVRGDSAAYFCASSPQGSPLEQYFGPGTRLTVT.

This rearrangement joins TRBV30 to TRBJ2-3; D could derive from TRBD1 or TRBD2 (6 bases each). Germline loops: CDR1 GTSNPN, CDR2 SVGIG (reference sequence). The CDR3 is made up of 15 amino acids. The V gene lost 1 base and the J gene lost 1 base, with 12 bases spanning the gap. CDR3 nucleotides: TGTGCCTGGAGTGAGTCGGGGGCCCGCACAGATACGCAGTATTTT. It encodes CAWSESGARTDTQYF.